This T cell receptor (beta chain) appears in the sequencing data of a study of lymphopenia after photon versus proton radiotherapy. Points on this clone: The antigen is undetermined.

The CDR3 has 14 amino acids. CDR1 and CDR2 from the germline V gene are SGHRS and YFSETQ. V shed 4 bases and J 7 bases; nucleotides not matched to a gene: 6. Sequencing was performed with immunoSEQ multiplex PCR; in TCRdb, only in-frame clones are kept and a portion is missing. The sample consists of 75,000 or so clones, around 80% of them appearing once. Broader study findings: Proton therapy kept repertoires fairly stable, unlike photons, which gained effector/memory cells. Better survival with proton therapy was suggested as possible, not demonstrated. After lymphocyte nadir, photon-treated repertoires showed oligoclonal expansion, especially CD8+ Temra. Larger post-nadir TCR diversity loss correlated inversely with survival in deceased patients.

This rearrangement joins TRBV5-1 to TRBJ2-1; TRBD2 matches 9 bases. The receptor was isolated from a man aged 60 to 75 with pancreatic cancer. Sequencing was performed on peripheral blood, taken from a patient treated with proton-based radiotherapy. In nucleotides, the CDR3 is TGCGCCAGCAGCGTGACAGCGGGAGGTAATGAGCAGTTCTTC. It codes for CASSVTAGGNEQFF.